The 11 T cell receptor beta chains below come from one sample, sequenced in a study of graft-versus-host responses after intestinal transplantation. Generated by immunoSEQ multiplex PCR, the TCRdb table keeps only in-frame clones and is missing some. Of fewer than 110,000 clones in the sample, roughly 90% were seen once. These receptors' antigens are unknown. The source material was unstimulated CD4+ T cells sorted from spleen or lymph node cells, sampled before transplant. These receptors were collected from a human donor who was the organ donor for an intestinal transplant.

This clone was seen just once. V usage is TRBV14 and J usage is TRBJ2-7, with D hard to call. The CDR3 extends over 12 amino acids. Germline V lookup: CDR1 SGHDN, CDR2 FVKESK. Deletions cut 3 bases from V and 0 bases from J, with 3 bases between. The CDR3 bases are TGTGCCAGCAGCCAGGCCTCCTACGAGCAGTACTTC. As protein: CASSQASYEQYF.

This chain connects TRBV5-6 to TRBJ2-3, with TRBD2 as a possible D gene (5 bases). The CDR3 consists of 16 residues. The germline gives CDR1 SGHDT, CDR2 YYEEEE. V lost 1 base and J 0 bases, leaving 12 bases between the germline ends. The CDR3 is CASSLWERSSTDTQYF. DNA for the CDR3: TGTGCCAGCAGCTTGTGGGAGCGATCTAGCACAGATACGCAGTATTTT.

The rearrangement uses TRBV6-1 and TRBJ1-2; 10 bases are a match to TRBD1. V lost 3 bases and J lost 6; bases outside the gene matches: 4. The germline V gene has CDR1 MNHNS and CDR2 SASEGT. This CDR3 is 14 amino acids long. CDR3 sequence reads: CASSEGTGVDGYTF. CDR3 sequence (DNA): TGTGCCAGCAGTGAGGGGACAGGGGTTGATGGCTACACCTTC.

The chain uses TRBV27 and TRBJ1-3; D remains unclear. Germline-derived CDR1 and CDR2 are MNHEY and SMNVEV (reference sequence). V was shortened by 5 bases and J by 4 bases, with 9 bases between the two germline ends. The CDR3 totals 13 residues. In nucleotides, the CDR3 is TGTGCCAGCAGTCCAACGGTGGGAAACACCATATATTTT. It encodes CASSPTVGNTIYF.

The chain couples TRBV13 to TRBJ1-6; no reliable D call. There are 16 residues in the CDR3. Between the trimmed V and J ends, which lost 5 bases and 9 bases, there was a span of 20 bases. Germline V gene data show CDR1 as PRHDT and CDR2 as FYEKMQ (reference sequence). CDR3 in DNA: TGTGCCAGCAGCGAGGCCCGGTTGGGGTATGGTTCACCCCTCCACTTT. Translation gives CASSEARLGYGSPLHF.

The V gene is TRBV19, the J gene TRBJ1-4; the D is unclear. The CDR3 is 15 amino acids. Deletions cut 7 bases from V and 2 bases from J, with 14 bases between. Per the germline V gene, CDR1 is LNHDA and CDR2 is SQIVND (reference sequence). The CDR3 sequence: CASTNRPSTNEKLFF. The CDR3 nucleotides read TGTGCCAGTACCAACCGACCGTCGACTAATGAAAAACTGTTTTTT.

This clone was seen just once. V usage is TRBV10-2 and J usage is TRBJ2-1; 9 positions agree with TRBD1. V lost 2 bases and J lost 5; bases outside the gene matches: 4. CDR1 and CDR2 (germline): WSHSY, SAAADI. This CDR3 contains 15 residues. CDR3 nucleotides: TGCGCCAGCAGTGAGGGGGGACAGGGCAACAATGAGCAGTTCTTC. This codes for CASSEGGQGNNEQFF.

The chain recombines TRBV2 with TRBJ2-2; 11 bases are shared with TRBD1. Germline values: CDR1 SNHLY, CDR2 FYNNEI. CDR3 size: 15 residues. The junction had 6 bases not matched to a gene; V was cut back by 6 bases and J by 6 bases. The CDR3 DNA sequence: TGTGCCAGCAGGAGGGACAGGGGGTCGTCCGGGGAGCTGTTTTTT. Residues: CASRRDRGSSGELFF.

The gene calls are TRBV29-1 and TRBJ2-6; D is uncertain. V was clipped by 5 bases and J by 0 bases, with 5 bases between them. The CDR3 extends over 13 amino acids. Per germline, CDR1 SQVTM and CDR2 ANQGSEA. The CDR3 reads CSVFPSGANVLTF. In DNA form, the CDR3 reads TGCAGCGTTTTCCCCTCTGGGGCCAACGTCCTGACTTTC.

This clone has just a few counts. V usage is TRBV2 and J usage is TRBJ1-6, with 7 bases matching TRBD1. The germline V gene has CDR1 SNHLY and CDR2 FYNNEI. The CDR3 covers 12 residues. V trimming: 8 bases; J trimming: 9 bases; junction bases outside the gene matches: 4. DNA for the CDR3: TGTGCCAGCGCCAGACAGGGTTCACCCCTCCACTTT. Amino acid sequence: CASARQGSPLHF.

The V call is TRBV6-1, the J call TRBJ1-6; the match to TRBD1 covers 8 bases. Germline V gene sequence: CDR1 MNHNS, CDR2 SASEGT. The trim removed 6 bases at V and 9 bases at J, leaving 7 bases unmatched. The CDR3 sequence is 14 residues long. CDR3 nucleotides: TGTGCCAGCAGCACCGGGACAGGACCTTCACCCCTCCACTTT. Protein sequence: CASSTGTGPSPLHF.